The T cell receptor (beta chain) under discussion was sequenced for a study of blood T cell repertoires in COVID-19. Study in general: Acute and convalescent COVID-19 specimens originated in the United States, Italy and Spain. The cDNA or gDNA used as material had been derived from T cells, B-cell-depleted T cells, or PBMCs.

Per the original data handling: Estimated nucleated cell counts came from reference gene primer amplification. Here immunoSEQ multiplex PCR was the method, and the copy in TCRdb shows in-frame clones only, minus some. The V and J calls and clone size come from that table; D and trimming were worked out from the DNA. The sample lists roughly 380,000 clones, about 85% seen once, with 3.5% to 4% in the top ten. The germline CDR1 and CDR2 sequences are KGHSH and LQKENI. The CDR3 runs 16 residues. The germline V and J ends were trimmed by 3 bases and 0 bases, with 14 bases remaining between them. The clonotype originates from a woman younger than 35 with acute or convalescent COVID-19. Material: peripheral blood. The chain has TRBV18 and TRBJ1-2; D is unresolved. The CDR3 bases are TGTGCCAGCTCACCGAGGGCTGGAGAAACTAACTATGGCTACACCTTC. Residues: CASSPRAGETNYGYTF.